A single sample gave rise to the 30 T cell receptor beta chains below, sequenced in a study of T cells in Graves' hyperthyroidism and ophthalmopathy. Amplified regions were TCR beta CDR3 sequences from RNA transcripts. The TCR CDR3 first-round RT-PCR relied on the HTBI primer set. TCRdb analysed the multiplex PCR reads with MiXCR anew, one entry per CDR3 protein. The sample holds about 600,000 distinct CDR3 sequences; 13% to 15% are singletons and the top ten take about 7%. Input material: blood. The receptors derive from a woman aged 18 to 35 with Graves' ophthalmopathy.

This clonotype has ten or more counts. J is TRBJ2-1 and V is TRBV11-3; 8 bases line up with TRBD2. This CDR3 has 18 amino acids. The J segment lost 1 base and the V segment lost 1 base, leaving 9 bases of the junction unmatched. CDR1 and CDR2 (germline): SGHNT, YENEEA. This CDR3 reads CASSLGRASGLSYNEQFF. For the CDR3, the DNA is TGTGCCAGCAGCTTAGGGAGGGCTAGCGGGTTATCCTACAATGAGCAGTTCTTC.

The chain couples TRBV2 to TRBJ2-5; no firm D call. V dropped 6 bases and J dropped 4 bases, with 12 bases sitting between them. Looked up from germline, CDR1 is SNHLY and CDR2 is FYNNEI. CDR3 length equals 13 residues. CDR3 in DNA: TGTGCCAGCAGGCCCGTGTTGGGAGAGACCCAGTACTTC. It specifies CASRPVLGETQYF.

The chain couples TRBV20-1 to TRBJ2-5, with TRBD2 matching over 7 bases. Germline CDR1 DFQATT, CDR2 SNEGSKA (reference sequence). V lost 0 bases to trimming and J lost 5 bases; unmatched junction nucleotides: 12. CDR3 length: 16 residues. The CDR3 reads CSARDLPSGPRETQYF. The CDR3 bases are TGCAGTGCTAGAGATTTGCCTAGCGGACCCCGGGAGACCCAGTACTTC.

The chain is built from TRBV5-1 and TRBJ1-4; 7 positions agree with TRBD1. The V gene's germline CDR1 is SGHRS and CDR2 YFSETQ. The CDR3 consists of 17 residues. Germline trimming cut 4 bases from V and 3 bases from J; bases unmatched to any gene: 12. CDR3 bases: TGCGCCAGCAGCAGGGGGATTTCCGGGACAGCTAATGAAAAACTGTTTTTT. Translating it yields CASSRGISGTANEKLFF.

In this sample, this clonotype turned up many times. This chain uses TRBV7-9 with TRBJ1-2; D unclear. CDR3 length: 15 residues. Deletions cut 5 bases from V and 0 bases from J, with 13 bases between. Germline V lookup: CDR1 SEHNR, CDR2 FQNEAQ (reference sequence). In nucleotides, the CDR3 is TGTGCCAGCAGCACCGGGCCTGCCCCTAACTATGGCTACACCTTC. Translated, it gives CASSTGPAPNYGYTF.

The genes are TRBV19 and TRBJ2-3; D is ambiguous. The CDR3 totals 18 residues. The V and J ends lost 5 bases and 2 bases respectively, with 23 bases between them. Germline V lookup: CDR1 LNHDA, CDR2 SQIVND (reference sequence). The CDR3 DNA sequence: TGTGCCAGTAGTTGGTCAAATCTGTATAGCACGGACACAGATACGCAGTATTTT. It is translated as CASSWSNLYSTDTDTQYF.

This clonotype came up a few times. The gene calls are TRBV11-1 and TRBJ2-7, with unresolved D. The germline gives CDR1 SGHAT, CDR2 FQDESV (reference sequence). Trimming took off 1 base at V and 7 bases at J, with 11 bases between the two ends. The CDR3 runs 13 residues. The CDR3 region has the DNA TGTGCCAGCAGCTTAGGGCCCCTGCGGGAGCAGTACTTC. Residues: CASSLGPLREQYF. The whole variable domain, remainder taken from reference TRBV11-1 and TRBJ2-7, is EAEVAQSPRYKITEKSQAVAFWCDPISGHATLYWYRQILGQGPELLVQFQDESVVDDSQLPKDRFSAERLKGVDSTLKIQPAELGDSAMYLCASSLGPLREQYFGPGTRLTVT.

This clonotype turned up a few times. The chain recombines TRBV19 with TRBJ2-7; D tentatively fits TRBD1 or TRBD2 (5 bases each). Germline-derived CDR1 and CDR2 are LNHDA and SQIVND (reference sequence). V gave up 1 base and J gave up 3 bases, with 13 bases separating them. This CDR3 is built from 15 residues. Here the CDR3 reads CASSIGPGPLYEQYF. For the CDR3, the DNA is TGTGCCAGTAGTATAGGCCCGGGACCCCTCTACGAGCAGTACTTC.

The sample holds a few counts of this clonotype. The V gene is TRBV12-5, the J gene TRBJ1-1; D not resolved. Per germline, CDR1 LGHNT and CDR2 FRNRAP. The CDR3 runs 13 residues. The V end lost 6 bases, the J end lost 10 bases, and 18 bases lay between the germline ends. The CDR3 loop is CASGSRRAAGAFF. CDR3 sequence (DNA): TGTGCTAGTGGGAGTAGGAGGGCTGCCGGAGCTTTCTTT.

Many counts were recorded for this clonotype. The rearrangement joins TRBV7-2 to TRBJ2-1; D unresolved. This CDR3 contains 15 residues. Germline V gives CDR1 SGHTA, CDR2 FQGNSA. Trimming removed 2 bases from V and 8 bases from J, with 16 bases in between. The CDR3 here is CASSLTSPPSDEQFF. The CDR3 DNA sequence: TGTGCCAGCAGCTTAACCAGCCCGCCTTCCGATGAGCAGTTCTTC.

This clonotype was recorded at least ten times. The J gene is TRBJ2-7, the V gene TRBV20-1, with D perhaps being TRBD1 or TRBD2 (5 bases each). CDR1 and CDR2 (germline): DFQATT, SNEGSKA (reference sequence). This CDR3 is built from 12 residues. V lost 2 bases to trimming and J lost 3 bases, with 8 bases between them. CDR3: CSARSGHYEQYF. The CDR3 DNA reads as TGCAGTGCTAGATCGGGGCACTACGAGCAGTACTTC.

This chain links TRBV24-1 with TRBJ1-1, with 9 bases fitting TRBD1. CDR1 KGHDR and CDR2 SFDVKD come from the germline V gene. The CDR3 loop spans 14 amino acids. With V trimmed by 6 bases and J by 3 bases, 4 bases remained unmatched. CDR3: CATSNGDRDTEAFF. Written as DNA, the CDR3 is TGTGCCACCAGTAATGGGGACAGGGACACTGAAGCTTTCTTT.

This clonotype was counted ten times or more. The chain employs TRBV30 and TRBJ2-7, with D maybe TRBD2 (5 bases). This CDR3 has 14 residues. With 2 bases removed from V and 0 bases from J, the gap between germline ends came to 11 bases. From germline, CDR1 is GTSNPN and CDR2 SVGIG (reference sequence). CDR3 in amino acids: CAWSTGVSSYEQYF. Here the CDR3 DNA reads TGTGCCTGGAGTACCGGGGTGAGCTCCTACGAGCAGTACTTC.

The V gene is TRBV28, the J gene TRBJ1-4; D may be TRBD1 (6 bases). The CDR3 extends over 14 amino acids. Germline V gene lookup returns CDR1 MDHEN and CDR2 SYDVKM. The V and J ends lost 5 bases and 6 bases respectively, with 13 bases between them. The CDR3, as DNA: TGTGCCAGCAGTCCGCGGGACATTGATGAAAAACTGTTTTTT. Its protein is CASSPRDIDEKLFF.

This clonotype was found many times. V gene TRBV27 combines with J gene TRBJ2-1; 9 bases agree with TRBD2. CDR3 length equals 16 residues. Germline V gives CDR1 MNHEY, CDR2 SMNVEV (reference sequence). After removal of 2 bases from V and 7 bases from J, the junction contained 9 bases not matched to a gene. The CDR3: CASSLVGTSSPNEQFF. The CDR3 DNA sequence: TGTGCCAGCAGTTTAGTAGGGACTAGCTCCCCGAATGAGCAGTTCTTC.

This clonotype has just a few counts. The chain recombines TRBV9 with TRBJ1-2; D call uncertain. The CDR3 has 14 residues. Deletions cut 0 bases from V and 0 bases from J, with 6 bases between. Germline values: CDR1 SGDLS, CDR2 YYNGEE. In DNA form, the CDR3 reads TGTGCCAGCAGCGTAGGGAACACTAACTATGGCTACACCTTC. This codes for CASSVGNTNYGYTF.

The chain is built from TRBV27 and TRBJ2-1; 13 bases line up with TRBD2. This CDR3 has 17 amino acids. V shed 3 bases and J 5 bases; nucleotides not matched to a gene: 7. Germline-derived CDR1 and CDR2 are MNHEY and SMNVEV (reference sequence). The CDR3 DNA reads TGTGCCAGCAGTTTCCGGACTAGCGGGAGCCACAACAATGAGCAGTTCTTC. This gives the protein CASSFRTSGSHNNEQFF.

This clonotype was found a few times. The chain couples TRBV5-6 to TRBJ2-1; 12 bases are a match to TRBD2. Germline-derived CDR1 and CDR2 are SGHDT and YYEEEE. J gave up 5 bases and V 0 bases, and 3 bases lay outside the gene matches. The CDR3 has 16 residues. The CDR3, as DNA: TGTGCCAGCAGCTTGGCCGGGACTAGCGGGCACAATGAGCAGTTCTTC. Encoded protein: CASSLAGTSGHNEQFF.

Ten or more counts support this clonotype. The genes are TRBV6-1 and TRBJ1-2, with D possibly TRBD1 on 5 matching bases. The CDR3 extends over 16 amino acids. Germline V CDR1 and CDR2: MNHNS, SASEGT. V was trimmed by 3 bases and J by 4 bases, leaving 18 bases between them. CDR3 protein: CASSDGGTAQSYGYTF. CDR3 coding DNA: TGTGCCAGCAGTGATGGTGGGACGGCTCAAAGCTATGGCTACACCTTC.

This clonotype was counted at least ten times. The J gene is TRBJ1-2, the V gene TRBV3-1, with 9 bases that match TRBD1. Trimming cost V 3 bases and J 4 bases; bases outside gene matches: 3. The CDR3 sequence is 14 residues long. CDR1 and CDR2 (germline): LGHDT, YNNKEL (reference sequence). The CDR3 coding sequence is TGTGCCAGCAGCCAGGGACAGGGTCGCTATGGCTACACCTTC. Translating gives CASSQGQGRYGYTF.

Concerning this clonotype itself: A read error may explain this, as a much larger clone is one base away. This rearrangement joins TRBV12-3 or TRBV12-4 to TRBJ1-3; 7 bases agree with TRBD1. This CDR3 has 15 amino acids. DNA for the CDR3: TGTGCCAGCAAACCGGACAGGAGCTCTGGAAACACCTTATATTTT. Its protein is CASKPDRSSGNTLYF.

This clonotype came up many times. The V and J genes are TRBV24-1 and TRBJ2-1; maybe TRBD1 (5 bases). The CDR3 is 16 residues long. Germline CDR1 is KGHDR and CDR2 is SFDVKD. Deletions cut 4 bases from V and 0 bases from J, with 12 bases between. This CDR3 is CATSDRVGPSYNEQFF. The DNA for the CDR3 is TGTGCCACCAGTGACCGGGTGGGGCCCTCCTACAATGAGCAGTTCTTC.

This clonotype was counted at least ten times. This chain joins TRBV30 and TRBJ1-6; D not certain. Germline-derived CDR1 and CDR2 are GTSNPN and SVGIG (reference sequence). The CDR3 is 14 residues long. The CDR3 loop reads CGTTSGPSASPLHF. DNA for the CDR3: TGTGGCACAACCTCCGGCCCCTCAGCTTCACCCCTCCACTTT.

Many counts were recorded for this clonotype. This sequence joins TRBV2 and TRBJ2-2; D is ambiguous. Germline V CDR1 and CDR2: SNHLY, FYNNEI. Trimming removed 4 bases from V and 5 bases from J, with 11 bases in between. The CDR3 consists of 14 residues. Written as DNA, the CDR3 is TGTGCCAGCAGTGGGGGATTCCTAACCGGGGAGCTGTTTTTT. Translating it yields CASSGGFLTGELFF.

This clonotype was seen a few times. V usage is TRBV27 and J usage is TRBJ2-7; D is possibly TRBD1 (6 bases). The CDR3 extends over 16 amino acids. The V and J ends lost 5 bases and 3 bases respectively, with 20 bases between them. Looked up from germline, CDR1 is MNHEY and CDR2 is SMNVEV (reference sequence). This CDR3 reads CASSLSGQIEIYEQYF. As DNA, the CDR3 is TGTGCCAGCAGTCTTTCCGGACAGATCGAGATCTACGAGCAGTACTTC.

This clonotype came up many times. V and J are TRBV7-9 and TRBJ2-7; no definite D call. CDR1 is SEHNR and CDR2 is FQNEAQ in the germline V gene (reference sequence). The CDR3 contains 17 residues. Trimming took off 4 bases at V and 3 bases at J, with 22 bases between the two ends. CDR3 residues: CASSSSGPPSRLYEQYF. The CDR3 coding sequence is TGTGCCAGCAGCTCGTCCGGGCCACCCTCCCGTCTCTACGAGCAGTACTTC.

This clonotype was counted ten times or more. The genes are TRBV30 and TRBJ2-5, with D perhaps TRBD2 (6 bases). Germline V lookup: CDR1 GTSNPN, CDR2 SVGIG (reference sequence). V shed 5 bases and J shed 4 bases, with 17 bases lying between them. The CDR3 is 14 amino acids. CDR3 bases: TGTGCCTGGGGGACTCTTAGTCCCTCAGAGACCCAGTACTTC. Translated: CAWGTLSPSETQYF. The full variable domain, completed using reference TRBV30 and TRBJ2-5, is SQTIHQWPATLVQPVGSPLSLECTVEGTSNPNLYWYRQAAGRGLQLLFYSVGIGQISSEVPQNLSASRPQDRQFILSSKKLLLSDSGFYLCAWGTLSPSETQYFGPGTRLLVL.

In this sample, this clonotype turned up many times. The chain recombines TRBV11-3 with TRBJ2-1; possibly TRBD2 for D (6 bases). V was clipped by 4 bases and J by 4 bases, with 20 bases between them. This CDR3 spans 17 amino acids. Germline loops: CDR1 SGHNT, CDR2 YENEEA. CDR3 bases: TGTGCCAGCAGCTCCCGACGGGGCGGGGTAAATTACAATGAGCAGTTCTTC. As protein: CASSSRRGGVNYNEQFF.

This clonotype was found a few times. The chain employs TRBV6-1 and TRBJ2-3, with TRBD1 matching 7 bases. CDR3 length equals 18 residues. In germline, CDR1 is MNHNS, CDR2 SASEGT. V was pared by 0 bases and J by 1 base, with 10 bases of the junction left unmatched. The CDR3 DNA reads as TGTGCCAGCAGTGAAGCGACAGGGTGGGAGAGCGGCACAGATACGCAGTATTTT. The encoded protein is CASSEATGWESGTDTQYF.

This clonotype was picked up a small number of times. The CDR3 DNA is TGTGCCAGCAGCCAAGAAAAGTTGCATAATTCACCCCTCCACTTT. Translated, it gives CASSQEKLHNSPLHF. The chain employs TRBV3-1 and TRBJ1-6; D is unclear. V was clipped by 0 bases and J by 5 bases, with 8 bases between them. Germline V gene data show CDR1 as LGHDT and CDR2 as YNNKEL (reference sequence). The length of the CDR3 is 15 residues.